The 2 T cell receptor beta chains below come from one sample, sequenced in a study of T cells in narcolepsy. The protocol was immunoSEQ multiplex PCR, while the TCRdb copy is restricted to in-frame clones and leaves out a portion. Among about 25,000 clones listed, about 79% were seen once. The sample taken for sequencing was CD45RA- memory CD4+ T cells from PBMCs. These receptors all stem from a human donor with narcolepsy.

The V gene is TRBV27, the J gene TRBJ2-7; unclear D gene. Germline CDR1 is MNHEY and CDR2 is SMNVEV (reference sequence). V lost 3 bases, J lost 6 bases, and 21 bases lay in between. This CDR3 contains 16 residues. Here the CDR3 DNA reads TGTGCCAGCAGTTTGGGCCTAGGGCCCCCGACTCTCGAGCAGTACTTC. Amino acids: CASSLGLGPPTLEQYF.

The J gene is TRBJ2-3, the V gene TRBV7-2, with D possibly being TRBD1 (6 bases). Between the trimmed V and J ends, which lost 1 base and 1 base, there was a span of 12 bases. Germline-derived CDR1 and CDR2 are SGHTA and FQGNSA. This CDR3 comprises 16 residues. The CDR3 DNA is TGTGCCAGCAGCTTAGTAGGGACACAACGCACAGATACGCAGTATTTT. It translates to CASSLVGTQRTDTQYF.